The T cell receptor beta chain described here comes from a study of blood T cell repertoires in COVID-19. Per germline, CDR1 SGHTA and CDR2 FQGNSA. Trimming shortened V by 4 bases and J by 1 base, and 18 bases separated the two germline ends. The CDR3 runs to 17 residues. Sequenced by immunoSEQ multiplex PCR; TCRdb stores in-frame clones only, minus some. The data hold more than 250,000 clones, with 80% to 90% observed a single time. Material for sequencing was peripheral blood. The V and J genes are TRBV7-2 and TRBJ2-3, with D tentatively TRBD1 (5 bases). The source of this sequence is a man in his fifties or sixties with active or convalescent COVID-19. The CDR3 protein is CASSSQIGREGTDTQYF. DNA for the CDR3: TGTGCCAGCAGCTCTCAGATCGGCAGGGAAGGCACAGATACGCAGTATTTT.